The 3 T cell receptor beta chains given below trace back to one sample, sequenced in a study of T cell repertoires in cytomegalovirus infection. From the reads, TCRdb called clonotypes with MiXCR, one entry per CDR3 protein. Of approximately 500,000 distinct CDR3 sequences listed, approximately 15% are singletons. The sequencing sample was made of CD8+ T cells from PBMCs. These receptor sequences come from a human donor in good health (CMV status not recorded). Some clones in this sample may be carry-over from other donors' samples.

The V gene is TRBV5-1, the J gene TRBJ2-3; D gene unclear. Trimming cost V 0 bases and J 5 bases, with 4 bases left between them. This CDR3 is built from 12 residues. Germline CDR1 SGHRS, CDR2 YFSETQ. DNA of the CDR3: TGCGCCAGCAGCTTGGAACGAGATACGCAGTATTTT. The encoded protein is CASSLERDTQYF.

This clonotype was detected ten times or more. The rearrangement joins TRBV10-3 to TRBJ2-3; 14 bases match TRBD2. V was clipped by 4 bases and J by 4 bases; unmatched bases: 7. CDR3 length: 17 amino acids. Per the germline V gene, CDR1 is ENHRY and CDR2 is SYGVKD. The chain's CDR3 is CAISGLTSGRAPDTQYF. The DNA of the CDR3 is TGTGCCATCAGTGGATTGACTAGCGGGAGGGCCCCAGATACGCAGTATTTT.

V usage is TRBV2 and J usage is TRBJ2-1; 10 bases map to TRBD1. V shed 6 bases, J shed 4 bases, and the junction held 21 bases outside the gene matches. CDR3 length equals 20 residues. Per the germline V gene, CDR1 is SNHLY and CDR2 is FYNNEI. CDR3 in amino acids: CASSPTGTGVSGNPYNEQFF. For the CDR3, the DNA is TGTGCCAGCAGCCCAACCGGGACAGGGGTTAGCGGAAATCCTTACAATGAGCAGTTCTTC.